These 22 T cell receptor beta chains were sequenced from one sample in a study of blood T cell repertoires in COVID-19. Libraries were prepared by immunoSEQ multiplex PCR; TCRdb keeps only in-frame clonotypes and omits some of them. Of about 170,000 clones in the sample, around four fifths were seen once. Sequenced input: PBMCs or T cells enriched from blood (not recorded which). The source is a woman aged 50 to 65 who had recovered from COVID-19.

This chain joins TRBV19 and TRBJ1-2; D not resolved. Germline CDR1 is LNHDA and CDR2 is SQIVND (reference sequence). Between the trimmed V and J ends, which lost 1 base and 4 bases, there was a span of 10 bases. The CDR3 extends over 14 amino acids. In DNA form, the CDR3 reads TGTGCCAGTAGTATAGGTACAGAAGTCTATGGCTACACCTTC. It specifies CASSIGTEVYGYTF.

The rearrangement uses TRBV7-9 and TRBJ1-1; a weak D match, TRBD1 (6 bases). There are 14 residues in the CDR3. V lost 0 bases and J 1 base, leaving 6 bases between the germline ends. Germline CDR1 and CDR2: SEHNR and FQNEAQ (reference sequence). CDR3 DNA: TGTGCCAGCAGCTTAGCGGACAGGAACACTGAAGCTTTCTTT. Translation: CASSLADRNTEAFF. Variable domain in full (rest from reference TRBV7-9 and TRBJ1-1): DTGVSQNPRHKITKRGQNVTFRCDPISEHNRLYWYRQTLGQGPEFLTYFQNEAQLEKSRLLSDRFSAERPKGSFSTLEIQRTEQGDSAMYLCASSLADRNTEAFFGQGTRLTVV.

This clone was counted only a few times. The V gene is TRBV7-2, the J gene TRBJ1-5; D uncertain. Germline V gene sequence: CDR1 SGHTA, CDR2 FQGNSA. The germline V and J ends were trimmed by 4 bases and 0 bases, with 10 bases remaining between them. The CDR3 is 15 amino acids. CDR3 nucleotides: TGTGCCAGCAGCTGGAGGGCAGCTAGCAATCAGCCCCAGCATTTT. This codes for CASSWRAASNQPQHF.

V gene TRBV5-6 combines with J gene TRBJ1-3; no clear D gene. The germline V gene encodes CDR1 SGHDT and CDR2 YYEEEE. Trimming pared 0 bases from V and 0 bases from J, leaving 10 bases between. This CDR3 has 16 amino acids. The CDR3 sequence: CASSLAARYSGNTIYF. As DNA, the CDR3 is TGTGCCAGCAGCTTGGCCGCCAGGTACTCTGGAAACACCATATATTTT.

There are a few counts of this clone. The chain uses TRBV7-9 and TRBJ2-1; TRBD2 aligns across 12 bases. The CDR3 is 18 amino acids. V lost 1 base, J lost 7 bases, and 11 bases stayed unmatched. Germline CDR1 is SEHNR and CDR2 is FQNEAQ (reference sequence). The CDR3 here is CASSLGPSASGRGNEQFF. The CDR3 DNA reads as TGTGCCAGCAGCTTAGGGCCCTCGGCTAGCGGGAGGGGTAATGAGCAGTTCTTC.

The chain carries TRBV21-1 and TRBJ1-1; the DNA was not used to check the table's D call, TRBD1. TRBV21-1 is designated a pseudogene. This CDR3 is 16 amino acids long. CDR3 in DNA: TGTGCCAGCAGCCAACCGATCAGGGGGATGAACACTGAAGCTTTCTTT. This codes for CASSQPIRGMNTEAFF.

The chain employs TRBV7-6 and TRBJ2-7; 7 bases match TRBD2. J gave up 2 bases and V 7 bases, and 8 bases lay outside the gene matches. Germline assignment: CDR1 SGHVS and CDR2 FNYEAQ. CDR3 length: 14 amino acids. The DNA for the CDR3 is TGTGCCAGCACCTCCTGGGGGGGTCCCTACGAGCAGTACGTC. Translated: CASTSWGGPYEQYV.

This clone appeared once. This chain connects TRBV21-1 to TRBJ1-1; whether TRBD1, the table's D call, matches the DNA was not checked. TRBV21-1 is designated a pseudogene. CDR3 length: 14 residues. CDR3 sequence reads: CASSIGPQGTEAFF. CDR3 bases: TGTGCCAGCAGCATTGGGCCCCAGGGCACTGAAGCTTTCTTT.

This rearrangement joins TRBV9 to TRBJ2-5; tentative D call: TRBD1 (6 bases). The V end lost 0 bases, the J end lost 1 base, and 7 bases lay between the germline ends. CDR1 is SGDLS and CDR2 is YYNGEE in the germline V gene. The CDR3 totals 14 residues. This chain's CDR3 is CASSVGQAQETQYF. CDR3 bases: TGTGCCAGCAGCGTAGGACAGGCCCAAGAGACCCAGTACTTC.

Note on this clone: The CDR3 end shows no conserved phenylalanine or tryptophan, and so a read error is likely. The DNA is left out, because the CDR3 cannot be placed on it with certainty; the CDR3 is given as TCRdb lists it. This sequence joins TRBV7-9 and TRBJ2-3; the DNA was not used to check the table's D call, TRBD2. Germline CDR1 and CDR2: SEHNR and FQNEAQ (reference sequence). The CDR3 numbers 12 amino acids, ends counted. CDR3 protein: CASSLASGLVYL.

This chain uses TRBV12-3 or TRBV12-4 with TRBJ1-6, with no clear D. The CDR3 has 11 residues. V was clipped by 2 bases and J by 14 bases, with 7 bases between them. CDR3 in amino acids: CASSLSTSLHF. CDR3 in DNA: TGTGCCAGCAGTTTAAGTACATCCCTCCACTTT.

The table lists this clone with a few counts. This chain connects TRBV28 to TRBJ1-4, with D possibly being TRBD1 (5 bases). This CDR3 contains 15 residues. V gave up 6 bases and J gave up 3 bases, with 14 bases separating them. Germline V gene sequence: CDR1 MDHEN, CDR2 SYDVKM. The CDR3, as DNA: TGTGCCAGCAGGTCCATTGGAGGGGCTAATGAAAAACTGTTTTTT. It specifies CASRSIGGANEKLFF.

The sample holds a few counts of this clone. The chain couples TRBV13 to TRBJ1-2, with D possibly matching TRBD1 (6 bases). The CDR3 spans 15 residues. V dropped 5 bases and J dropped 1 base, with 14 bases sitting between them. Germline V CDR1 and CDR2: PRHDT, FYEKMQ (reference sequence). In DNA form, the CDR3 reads TGTGCCAGCAGCCCCAGGACAGATCTTAACTATGGCTACACCTTC. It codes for CASSPRTDLNYGYTF.

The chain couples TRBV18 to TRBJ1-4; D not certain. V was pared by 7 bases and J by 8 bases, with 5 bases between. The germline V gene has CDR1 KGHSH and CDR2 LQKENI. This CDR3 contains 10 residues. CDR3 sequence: CASWLEKLFF. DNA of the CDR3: TGTGCCAGCTGGCTCGAAAAACTGTTTTTT. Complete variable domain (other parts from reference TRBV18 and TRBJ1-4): NAGVMQNPRHLVRRRGQEARLRCSPMKGHSHVYWYRQLPEEGLKFMVYLQKENIIDESGMPKERFSAEFPKEGPSILRIQQVVRGDSAAYFCASWLEKLFFGSGTQLSVL.

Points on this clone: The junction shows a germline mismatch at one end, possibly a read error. Written as DNA, the CDR3 is TGTGCCAGCACCTTATCTGGGAGCTCTGGGGCCAACGTCCTGACTTTC. Its translation is CASTLSGSSGANVLTF. The chain employs TRBV7-3 and TRBJ2-6; possible D gene TRBD2, 5 bases. Germline CDR1 SGHTA, CDR2 FQGTGA. The CDR3 runs to 16 residues.

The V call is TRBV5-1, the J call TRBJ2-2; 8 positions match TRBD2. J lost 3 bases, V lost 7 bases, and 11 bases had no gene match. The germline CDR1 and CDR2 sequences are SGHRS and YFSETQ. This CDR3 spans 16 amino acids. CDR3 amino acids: CASRGAGAADTGELFF. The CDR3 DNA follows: TGCGCCAGCCGGGGAGCGGGGGCTGCTGACACCGGGGAGCTGTTTTTT.

CDR3 nucleotides: TGTGCCACCAGCAGAGCGACAGGGTCCTTTTTGGACTATGGCTACACCTTC. Translating gives CATSRATGSFLDYGYTF. The chain combines TRBV15 with TRBJ1-2, with 7 bases lining up with TRBD1. The junction had 11 bases not matched to a gene; V was cut back by 1 base and J by 3 bases. This CDR3 spans 17 amino acids. Germline-derived CDR1 and CDR2 are LNHNV and YYDKDF (reference sequence).

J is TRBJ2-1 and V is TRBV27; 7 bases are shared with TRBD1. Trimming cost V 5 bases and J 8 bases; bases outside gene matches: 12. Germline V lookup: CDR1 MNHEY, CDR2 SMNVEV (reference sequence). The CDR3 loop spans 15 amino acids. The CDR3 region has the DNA TGTGCCAGCAGTGTTACCGACAGGGTGGGGGATGAGCAGTTCTTC. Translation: CASSVTDRVGDEQFF.

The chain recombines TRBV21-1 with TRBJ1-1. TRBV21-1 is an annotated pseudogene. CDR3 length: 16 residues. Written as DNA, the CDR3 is TGTGCCAGCAGCCCCTCCAAGTCGGGGGGGAACACTGAAGCTTTCTTT. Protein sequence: CASSPSKSGGNTEAFF.

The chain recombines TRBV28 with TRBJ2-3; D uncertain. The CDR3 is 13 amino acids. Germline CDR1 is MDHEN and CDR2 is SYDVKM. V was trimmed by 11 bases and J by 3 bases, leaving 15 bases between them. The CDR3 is CAESGWRTDTQYF. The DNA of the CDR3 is TGTGCCGAATCCGGGTGGAGAACAGATACGCAGTATTTT.

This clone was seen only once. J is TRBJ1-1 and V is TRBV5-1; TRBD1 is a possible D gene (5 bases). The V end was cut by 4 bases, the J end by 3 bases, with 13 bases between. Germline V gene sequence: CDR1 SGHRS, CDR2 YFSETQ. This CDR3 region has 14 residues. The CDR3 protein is CASSQARVDTEAFF. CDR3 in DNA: TGCGCCAGCAGCCAGGCCAGGGTGGACACTGAAGCTTTCTTT.

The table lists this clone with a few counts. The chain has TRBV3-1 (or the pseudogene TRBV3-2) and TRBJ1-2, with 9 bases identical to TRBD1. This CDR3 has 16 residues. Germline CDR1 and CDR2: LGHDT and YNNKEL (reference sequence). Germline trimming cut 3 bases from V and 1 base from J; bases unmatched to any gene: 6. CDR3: CASSHPTGGHNYGYTF. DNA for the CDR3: TGTGCCAGCAGCCATCCGACAGGGGGGCATAACTATGGCTACACCTTC.